These 24 T cell receptor beta chains came from one sample sequenced in a study of CD8 T cells in Susac syndrome. An amount of RNA that ranged from roughly 0.45 to 1 ug was reverse transcribed with random hexamers. MiXCR, applied by TCRdb to the immunoSEQ multiplex PCR reads, yields one record per CDR3 protein. This sample has about 210,000 distinct CDR3 sequences; 95% occur once, and the top ten carry 0.085% to 0.095%. The sequenced sample consisted of CD4+ T cells from PBMCs. These receptor sequences come from a human donor with multiple sclerosis.

The V call is TRBV7-9, the J call TRBJ2-5, with D uncertain. Per germline, CDR1 SEHNR and CDR2 FQNEAQ (reference sequence). CDR3 size: 14 residues. V gave up 8 bases and J gave up 5 bases, with 18 bases separating them. The CDR3 nucleotides are TGTGCCAGCGGCAAGACAAAGGCAGAGGAGACCCAGTACTTC. It translates to CASGKTKAEETQYF.

DNA for the CDR3: TGTGCCAGCAGCTCAGGGGAATACGAGCAGTACTTC. It translates to CASSSGEYEQYF. V gene TRBV7-6 combines with J gene TRBJ2-7, with D tentatively TRBD1 (6 bases). V was shortened by 4 bases and J by 4 bases, with 8 bases between the two germline ends. CDR1 is SGHVS, CDR2 FNYEAQ, per germline. This CDR3 has 12 amino acids.

This chain joins TRBV12-5 and TRBJ2-1, with D perhaps matching TRBD1 (6 bases). The CDR3 is made up of 16 amino acids. The V gene's germline CDR1 is LGHNT and CDR2 FRNRAP. With 1 base removed from V and 3 bases from J, the gap between germline ends came to 13 bases. As DNA, the CDR3 is TGTGCTAGTGGTTTGGGGACAGAACGGTTCTACAATGAGCAGTTCTTC. Its protein product is CASGLGTERFYNEQFF.

V gene TRBV12-3 or TRBV12-4 combines with J gene TRBJ1-5; D remains ambiguous. The CDR3 consists of 14 residues. The ends were cut back, 3 bases at V and 4 bases at J, with 10 bases in the middle. CDR3 sequence: CASSFRGRNQPQHF. The CDR3 DNA is TGTGCCAGCAGTTTTCGGGGTAGGAATCAGCCCCAGCATTTT.

This sequence joins TRBV6-5 and TRBJ2-5, with 10 bases that match TRBD2. The J segment lost 4 bases and the V segment lost 2 bases, leaving 4 bases of the junction unmatched. The CDR3 length is 15 residues. Looked up from germline, CDR1 is MNHEY and CDR2 is SVGAGI. The CDR3 DNA reads TGTGCCAGCAGTTACAACCTAGCGGGAGTAGAGACCCAGTACTTC. Encoded protein: CASSYNLAGVETQYF.

J is TRBJ1-2 and V is TRBV5-6, with a possible D match to TRBD1 (5 bases). This CDR3 is built from 15 residues. Germline V lookup: CDR1 SGHDT, CDR2 YYEEEE. V lost 0 bases, J lost 2 bases, and 11 bases lay in between. CDR3 loop: CASSLVGTVNYGYTF. Here the CDR3 DNA reads TGTGCCAGCAGCTTGGTGGGGACGGTGAACTATGGCTACACCTTC.

This chain joins TRBV9 and TRBJ2-2; 12 bases fit TRBD2. The CDR3 has 18 amino acids. Losses at the gene ends were 0 bases for V and 3 bases for J; bases not matched to a gene: 6. CDR1 is SGDLS, CDR2 YYNGEE, per germline. CDR3 nucleotide sequence: TGTGCCAGCAGCGTAGTCCCCCTAGCGGGGGGGTACACCGGGGAGCTGTTTTTT. Protein sequence: CASSVVPLAGGYTGELFF.

The table lists this clonotype with a count of one. The J gene is TRBJ2-1, the V gene TRBV29-1; D remains unclear. Per the germline V gene, CDR1 is SQVTM and CDR2 is ANQGSEA. CDR3 size: 13 residues. V lost 6 bases, J lost 1 base, and 10 bases lay in between. DNA for the CDR3: TGCAGCGTCCGGCTGGCTTCCTACAATGAGCAGTTCTTC. Protein: CSVRLASYNEQFF.

V gene TRBV28 combines with J gene TRBJ2-7; D not certain. Germline-derived CDR1 and CDR2 are MDHEN and SYDVKM. This CDR3 contains 13 residues. Between the trimmed V and J ends, which lost 3 bases and 3 bases, there was a span of 9 bases. The CDR3 coding sequence is TGTGCCAGCAGTTTGAGCACATACTACGAGCAGTACTTC. It is translated as CASSLSTYYEQYF. The full variable domain, with the rest looked up from reference TRBV28 and TRBJ2-7, is DVKVTQSSRYLVKRTGEKVFLECVQDMDHENMFWYRQDPGLGLRLIYFSYDVKMKEKGDIPEGYSVSREKKERFSLILESASTNQTSMYLCASSLSTYYEQYFGPGTRLTVT.

CDR3 in DNA: TGCGCCAGCAGCATACTCACAGGGGTCGAGCAGTACTTC. This translates into CASSILTGVEQYF. The chain joins TRBV4-1 to TRBJ2-7, with 7 bases matching TRBD1. In germline, CDR1 is MGHRA, CDR2 YSYEKL. CDR3 size: 13 residues. V lost 5 bases and J lost 6; bases outside the gene matches: 7.

The V call is TRBV28, the J call TRBJ2-7; 8 bases are a match to TRBD1. The CDR3 has 15 amino acids. CDR1 is MDHEN and CDR2 is SYDVKM in the germline V gene. The junction had 6 bases not matched to a gene; V was cut back by 2 bases and J by 3 bases. The CDR3 region is CASSLTDRGSYEQYF. Here the CDR3 DNA reads TGTGCCAGCAGTTTAACCGACAGGGGCAGCTACGAGCAGTACTTC.

The chain couples TRBV2 to TRBJ2-4, with TRBD2 matching over 8 bases. V gave up 6 bases and J gave up 8 bases; unmatched junction bases: 9. CDR3 size: 14 residues. The germline gives CDR1 SNHLY, CDR2 FYNNEI. The chain's CDR3 is CASRTPSGRYIQYF. CDR3 DNA sequence: TGTGCCAGCAGAACTCCTAGCGGGCGGTACATTCAGTACTTC.

The gene calls are TRBV4-2 and TRBJ1-5, with D unresolved. V was pared by 0 bases and J by 2 bases, with 11 bases between. Germline V gives CDR1 LGHNA, CDR2 YNFKEQ. The CDR3 extends over 16 amino acids. CDR3 DNA: TGTGCCAGCAGCCAAGATGGTCCGACGGGCAATCAGCCCCAGCATTTT. It is translated as CASSQDGPTGNQPQHF.

V and J are TRBV5-1 and TRBJ1-1; no clear D gene. Trimming removed 0 bases from V and 2 bases from J, with 8 bases in between. The germline V gene encodes CDR1 SGHRS and CDR2 YFSETQ. The length of the CDR3 is 14 residues. The CDR3 loop is CASSLESRNTEAFF. Written as DNA, the CDR3 is TGCGCCAGCAGCTTGGAGTCCAGAAACACTGAAGCTTTCTTT.

J is TRBJ2-2 and V is TRBV12-3 or TRBV12-4; 9 bases are shared with TRBD2. CDR3 length equals 15 residues. Trimming at V came to 3 bases and at J to 3 bases, leaving 2 bases not matched to a gene. The CDR3 DNA follows: TGTGCCAGCAGTTTGGCGGGAGGGTACACCGGGGAGCTGTTTTTT. Its translation: CASSLAGGYTGELFF.

V usage is TRBV3-1 and J usage is TRBJ1-1; 9 nucleotides align to TRBD1. CDR3 length equals 15 residues. Germline V gene sequence: CDR1 LGHDT, CDR2 YNNKEL (reference sequence). V trimming: 2 bases; J trimming: 2 bases; junction bases outside the gene matches: 3. The DNA of the CDR3 is TGTGCCAGCAGCCAACTGGACAGGGGAAACACTGAAGCTTTCTTT. This gives the protein CASSQLDRGNTEAFF.

This rearrangement joins TRBV29-1 to TRBJ1-2; 7 nucleotides align to TRBD1. From germline, CDR1 is SQVTM and CDR2 ANQGSEA. V was pared by 7 bases and J by 8 bases, with 10 bases of the junction left unmatched. The CDR3 spans 12 residues. CDR3 nucleotide sequence: TGCAGCGGTAAAACAGGGGAGGGCGGCTACACCTTC. Translated, it gives CSGKTGEGGYTF.

The J gene is TRBJ2-1, the V gene TRBV3-1; D gene uncertain. The length of the CDR3 is 11 residues. Germline CDR1 and CDR2: LGHDT and YNNKEL (reference sequence). Trimming left V 5 bases short and J 13 bases short, with 12 bases between. CDR3 loop: CASSTVTRQFF. CDR3 coding DNA: TGTGCCAGCAGCACGGTGACCAGACAGTTCTTC.

This clonotype was detected once. This chain connects TRBV18 to TRBJ1-5, with D possibly being TRBD1 (6 bases). CDR1 is KGHSH, CDR2 LQKENI, per germline. There are 14 residues in the CDR3. V was trimmed by 1 base and J by 7 bases, leaving 11 bases between them. The CDR3 DNA is TGTGCCAGCTCACCACAGGGGGAGAAGCAGCCCCAGCATTTT. Translated: CASSPQGEKQPQHF. Looking up the rest from reference TRBV18 and TRBJ1-5 gives the full variable domain: NAGVMQNPRHLVRRRGQEARLRCSPMKGHSHVYWYRQLPEEGLKFMVYLQKENIIDESGMPKERFSAEFPKEGPSILRIQQVVRGDSAAYFCASSPQGEKQPQHFGDGTRLSIL.

The gene calls are TRBV20-1 and TRBJ2-1; D is undetermined. CDR3 length: 16 residues. The germline V and J ends were trimmed by 7 bases and 4 bases, with 23 bases remaining between them. The germline CDR1 and CDR2 sequences are DFQATT and SNEGSKA (reference sequence). The CDR3 DNA is TGCAGTGGCCTTCGGGCCCTACCGAACCTTTACAATGAGCAGTTCTTC. This translates into CSGLRALPNLYNEQFF.

The V and J genes are TRBV7-9 and TRBJ1-1; D call uncertain. This CDR3 spans 13 amino acids. The germline CDR1 and CDR2 sequences are SEHNR and FQNEAQ (reference sequence). Trimming took 3 bases from V and 5 from J, leaving 10 bases between them. The CDR3 sequence: CASSLASGTEAFF. The CDR3 DNA sequence: TGTGCCAGCAGCTTGGCGTCGGGGACTGAAGCTTTCTTT. Full variable domain (outside the CDR3, taken from reference TRBV7-9 and TRBJ1-1): DTGVSQNPRHKITKRGQNVTFRCDPISEHNRLYWYRQTLGQGPEFLTYFQNEAQLEKSRLLSDRFSAERPKGSFSTLEIQRTEQGDSAMYLCASSLASGTEAFFGQGTRLTVV.

This rearrangement joins TRBV29-1 to TRBJ1-2; D unresolved. CDR3 length: 13 residues. The germline V gene encodes CDR1 SQVTM and CDR2 ANQGSEA. Trimming removed 7 bases at V and 6 bases at J, with 18 bases between. CDR3 nucleotides: TGCAGCGCCAGTATTTTAGGCGGGAATGGCTACACCTTC. Protein product: CSASILGGNGYTF.

The chain is built from TRBV30 and TRBJ2-5, with 9 bases matching TRBD2. The CDR3 loop spans 18 amino acids. Trimming at V came to 0 bases and at J to 2 bases, leaving 13 bases not matched to a gene. Germline V gene data show CDR1 as GTSNPN and CDR2 as SVGIG (reference sequence). Here the CDR3 reads CAWSVLGGRASGQETQYF. The CDR3 DNA reads as TGTGCCTGGAGTGTACTCGGCGGGAGGGCTTCCGGGCAAGAGACCCAGTACTTC.

The rearrangement uses TRBV2 and TRBJ2-5; D uncertain. In germline, CDR1 is SNHLY, CDR2 FYNNEI. This CDR3 is built from 12 residues. Between the trimmed V and J ends, which lost 0 bases and 8 bases, there was a span of 7 bases. For the CDR3, the DNA is TGTGCCAGCAGTGAAGCTTTACAAACCCAGTACTTC. It translates to CASSEALQTQYF.